This T cell receptor beta chain emerged from a study of cytomegalovirus exposure and HLA in healthy donors. General study findings and limits: A few CMV-associated chains were confirmed in vitro to be specific for CMV antigens.

PCR employed 60 Vbeta and 13 Jbeta primers. Libraries were prepared by immunoSEQ multiplex PCR; TCRdb keeps only in-frame clonotypes and omits some of them. The sample contains over 100,000 clones, 75% to 80% of which appear only once. This clone was picked up one time. Its antigen remains unidentified. The germline V and J ends were trimmed by 3 bases and 0 bases, with 14 bases remaining between them. The CDR3 has 17 amino acids. Germline V gives CDR1 SGHTA, CDR2 FQGNSA. The chain employs TRBV7-2 and TRBJ2-2; a weak D match, TRBD1 (5 bases). Sequenced material: PBMCs. The TCR originated in a woman in her 30s in good health and CMV-seropositive. CDR3 sequence (DNA): TGTGCCAGCAGCTTGTACCTCGGACATTCGAACACCGGGGAGCTGTTTTTT. Protein sequence: CASSLYLGHSNTGELFF.